Listed here are 18 T cell receptor beta chains from one sample, sequenced in a study of T cells in Graves' hyperthyroidism and ophthalmopathy. The investigators amplified TCR beta CDR3 regions from RNA transcripts. Initially, a first-round RT-PCR of the TCR CDR3 employed the HTBI primer set. TCRdb reprocessed the multiplex PCR reads via MiXCR and lists one record per CDR3 protein. The table lists some 350,000 distinct CDR3 sequences, approximately 20% of them singletons, with 3.7% in the top ten. The source material was blood. Receptor source: a woman aged 18 to 35 with Graves' hyperthyroidism.

This clonotype was recorded at least ten times. This chain links TRBV2 with TRBJ2-7; the D is unclear. The germline CDR1 and CDR2 sequences are SNHLY and FYNNEI. Trimming took off 7 bases at V and 2 bases at J, with 12 bases between the two ends. CDR3 length: 13 residues. The chain's CDR3 is CASTRTITYEQYF. DNA of the CDR3: TGTGCCAGCACTCGTACCATTACCTACGAGCAGTACTTC.

The chain has TRBV27 and TRBJ1-1, with TRBD1 identical over 7 bases. The germline CDR1 and CDR2 sequences are MNHEY and SMNVEV (reference sequence). V trimming: 0 bases; J trimming: 5 bases; junction bases outside the gene matches: 6. This CDR3 spans 15 amino acids. In DNA form, the CDR3 reads TGTGCCAGCAGTTTATCGAAGGGGGCGAGGACTGAAGCTTTCTTT. This sequence encodes CASSLSKGARTEAFF.

The table lists this clonotype with many counts. The chain joins TRBV3-1 to TRBJ2-7; D remains ambiguous. Germline CDR1 is LGHDT and CDR2 is YNNKEL (reference sequence). V was shortened by 0 bases and J by 6 bases, with 15 bases between the two germline ends. This CDR3 has 15 amino acids. The CDR3 protein is CASSQDRKGVGEQYF. The CDR3 bases are TGTGCCAGCAGCCAAGACCGCAAAGGTGTGGGCGAGCAGTACTTC.

This clonotype has ten or more counts. This sequence joins TRBV19 and TRBJ1-1, with 8 bases fitting TRBD1. The CDR3 has 16 amino acids. Germline CDR1 reads LNHDA; CDR2 reads SQIVND (reference sequence). The junction had 3 bases not matched to a gene; V was cut back by 0 bases and J by 0 bases. CDR3 DNA: TGTGCCAGTAGTATAGATAGGACAGGGATGAACACTGAAGCTTTCTTT. Its translation is CASSIDRTGMNTEAFF.

This clonotype was observed many times. As DNA, the CDR3 is TGTGCCAGCAGTTTATCTAAGACAGTTTCCTACGAGCAGTACTTC. Translating it yields CASSLSKTVSYEQYF. The rearrangement links TRBV27 to TRBJ2-7, with D perhaps matching TRBD1 (5 bases). Trimming left V 0 bases short and J 1 base short, with 10 bases between. Germline CDR1 and CDR2: MNHEY and SMNVEV (reference sequence). This CDR3 spans 15 amino acids.

The chain is built from TRBV12-3 or TRBV12-4 and TRBJ2-5; TRBD2 aligns across 7 bases. CDR3 length: 14 residues. The V and J ends lost 6 bases and 2 bases, in that order; junction bases with no gene match: 6. CDR3 nucleotide sequence: TGTGCCAGCAGCCATACTAGCGAGCAAGAGACCCAGTACTTC. Encoded protein: CASSHTSEQETQYF.

The V gene is TRBV6-2 or TRBV6-3, the J gene TRBJ1-2; possible D gene TRBD1, 5 bases. V was shortened by 6 bases and J by 4 bases, with 18 bases between the two germline ends. The length of the CDR3 is 15 residues. The germline CDR1 and CDR2 sequences are MNHEY and SVGEGT. The CDR3 sequence is CASSYDTGKVYGYTF. The CDR3 nucleotides read TGTGCCAGCAGCTACGACACAGGAAAAGTCTATGGCTACACCTTC.

This clonotype was seen more than once but under ten times. CDR3 sequence reads: CASSLTPDSYGYTF. In nucleotides, the CDR3 is TGTGCCAGCAGTTTAACCCCGGACAGCTATGGCTACACCTTC. This sequence joins TRBV28 and TRBJ1-2; tentative D call: TRBD1 (6 bases). This CDR3 comprises 14 residues. V lost 2 bases and J 4 bases, leaving 11 bases between the germline ends. In germline, CDR1 is MDHEN, CDR2 SYDVKM.

This clonotype was seen many times. The chain employs TRBV12-3 or TRBV12-4 and TRBJ1-5; maybe TRBD1 (5 bases). V lost 2 bases, J lost 0 bases, and 11 bases lay in between. The CDR3 spans 16 residues. CDR3 nucleotides: TGTGCCAGCAGTTTAAGGTCAGGGTATAGCAATCAGCCCCAGCATTTT. Protein sequence: CASSLRSGYSNQPQHF.

This clonotype has a count of ten or more. This chain links TRBV10-3 with TRBJ2-7; TRBD2 is a possible D gene (6 bases). The CDR3 is 15 amino acids. Germline V lookup: CDR1 ENHRY, CDR2 SYGVKD. Trimming pared 4 bases from V and 0 bases from J, leaving 13 bases between. CDR3 sequence: CAISGGLLSSYEQYF. The DNA of the CDR3 is TGTGCCATCAGTGGGGGACTGCTGAGCTCCTACGAGCAGTACTTC.

This clonotype came up many times. J is TRBJ2-7 and V is TRBV24-1; a weak D match, TRBD1 (5 bases). V lost 0 bases and J lost 1, with 15 bases in between. Germline V gives CDR1 KGHDR, CDR2 SFDVKD. The CDR3 is 17 amino acids. The CDR3 region has the DNA TGTGCCACCAGTGATTTGCAAGGGGCCCCGTATTCCTACGAGCAGTACTTC. It codes for CATSDLQGAPYSYEQYF.

This clonotype was seen at least ten times. The chain joins TRBV30 to TRBJ2-5; 9 nucleotides match TRBD1. The CDR3 runs 14 residues. Germline V gives CDR1 GTSNPN, CDR2 SVGIG (reference sequence). Trimming removed 3 bases from V and 3 bases from J; junction bases left unmatched: 5. CDR3 bases: TGTGCCTGGAGCCCCTGGACAGGGGAAGAGACCCAGTACTTC. It encodes CAWSPWTGEETQYF. Using reference TRBV30 and TRBJ2-5 for the parts outside the CDR3, the full variable domain is SQTIHQWPATLVQPVGSPLSLECTVEGTSNPNLYWYRQAAGRGLQLLFYSVGIGQISSEVPQNLSASRPQDRQFILSSKKLLLSDSGFYLCAWSPWTGEETQYFGPGTRLLVL.

This clonotype was observed many times. V usage is TRBV18 and J usage is TRBJ2-2, with 7 bases fitting TRBD1. The CDR3 covers 20 residues. The germline gives CDR1 KGHSH, CDR2 LQKENI. V lost 8 bases and J lost 0; bases outside the gene matches: 21. This CDR3 reads CASATSPRPGGSPNTGELFF. The CDR3 DNA reads as TGTGCCAGCGCTACCTCGCCTCGCCCAGGGGGATCACCGAACACCGGGGAGCTGTTTTTT.

This clonotype showed up many times. This rearrangement joins TRBV6-1 to TRBJ2-7, with D tentatively TRBD2 (6 bases). V was pared by 6 bases and J by 1 base, with 13 bases between. Per the germline V gene, CDR1 is MNHNS and CDR2 is SASEGT. The CDR3 spans 14 residues. Here the CDR3 reads CASREGRSSYEQYF. Here the CDR3 DNA reads TGTGCCAGCAGGGAGGGACGGTCGTCCTACGAGCAGTACTTC.

This clonotype was observed at least ten times. The gene calls are TRBV28 and TRBJ2-5, with 11 bases aligning to TRBD1. The CDR3 extends over 14 amino acids. Losses at the gene ends were 7 bases for V and 3 bases for J; bases not matched to a gene: 4. Germline CDR1 reads MDHEN; CDR2 reads SYDVKM. CDR3 in amino acids: CASNSGQGEETQYF. The DNA of the CDR3 is TGTGCCAGCAACTCGGGACAGGGGGAAGAGACCCAGTACTTC.

At least ten counts were recorded for this clonotype. CDR3 protein: CAISRQGSGEQYF. The CDR3 DNA reads as TGTGCCATCAGCCGACAGGGCTCCGGCGAGCAGTACTTC. The chain uses TRBV10-3 and TRBJ2-7; 7 bases agree with TRBD1. The V and J ends lost 6 bases and 6 bases, in that order; junction bases with no gene match: 8. This CDR3 is built from 13 residues. Germline V gene sequence: CDR1 ENHRY, CDR2 SYGVKD.

This clonotype was seen ten or more times. The gene calls are TRBV5-1 and TRBJ2-5; no reliable D call. From germline, CDR1 is SGHRS and CDR2 YFSETQ. V was trimmed by 0 bases and J by 3 bases, leaving 12 bases between them. The CDR3 consists of 15 residues. The DNA for the CDR3 is TGCGCCAGCAGCTTGGCCGGCCCTGGAGAAGAGACCCAGTACTTC. This sequence encodes CASSLAGPGEETQYF. Variable domain in full (rest from reference TRBV5-1 and TRBJ2-5): KAGVTQTPRYLIKTRGQQVTLSCSPISGHRSVSWYQQTPGQGLQFLFEYFSETQRNKGNFPGRFSGRQFSNSRSEMNVSTLELGDSALYLCASSLAGPGEETQYFGPGTRLLVL.

This clonotype has a count of ten or more. The chain carries TRBV5-1 and TRBJ2-5, with a tentative D call TRBD2 (5 bases). The CDR3 contains 14 residues. In germline, CDR1 is SGHRS, CDR2 YFSETQ. Trimming took off 0 bases at V and 4 bases at J, with 10 bases between the two ends. The DNA of the CDR3 is TGCGCCAGCAGCTTGGAAACTAGTCGAGAGACCCAGTACTTC. Translation gives CASSLETSRETQYF.